The sequence of this T cell receptor beta chain was determined in a study of T cell responses to AZD1222 COVID-19 vaccine. Study overall: Pooled in the analysis were second doses at about 4 or about 12 weeks.

Study-wide results and limits: Scientists sampled the repertoires only once the peak T cell response had passed. Nearly half of unique spike-specific TCRs reportedly avoided B.1.351 and B.1.1.7 mutated regions. White British ancestry dominated among donors, who included more females, and clonal diversity was possibly underestimated.

Method: immunoSEQ multiplex PCR; TCRdb's copy keeps in-frame clones and lacks some. The sample shows about 110,000 clones, 87% of them seen only once. V shed 5 bases and J 8 bases; nucleotides not matched to a gene: 5. The CDR3 sequence is 15 residues long. CDR1 and CDR2 from the germline V gene are SEHNR and FQNEAQ (reference sequence). Regarding this clone: Its antigen is as yet unknown.

This material consisted of peripheral blood, taken on day 0 of AZD1222 vaccination. This clonotype was sampled from an adult in good health. V usage is TRBV7-9 and J usage is TRBJ2-1; 14 bases line up with TRBD2. This chain's CDR3 is CASSAGTSGGDEQFF. DNA of the CDR3: TGTGCCAGCAGCGCCGGGACTAGCGGGGGTGATGAGCAGTTCTTC.